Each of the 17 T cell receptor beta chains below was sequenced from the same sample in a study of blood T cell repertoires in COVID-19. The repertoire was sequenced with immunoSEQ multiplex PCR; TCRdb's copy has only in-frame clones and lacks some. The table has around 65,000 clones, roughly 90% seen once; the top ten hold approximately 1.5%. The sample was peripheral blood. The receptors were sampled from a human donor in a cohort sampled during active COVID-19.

DNA for the CDR3: TGTGCCAGCAGCTTGGGCAACTTCCTTAGCAAATACGAGCAGTACTTC. Translating it yields CASSLGNFLSKYEQYF. This chain connects TRBV5-4 to TRBJ2-7, with D unclear. The CDR3 consists of 16 residues. V shed 0 bases and J shed 4 bases, with 17 bases lying between them. Looked up from germline, CDR1 is SGHNT and CDR2 is YYREEE (reference sequence).

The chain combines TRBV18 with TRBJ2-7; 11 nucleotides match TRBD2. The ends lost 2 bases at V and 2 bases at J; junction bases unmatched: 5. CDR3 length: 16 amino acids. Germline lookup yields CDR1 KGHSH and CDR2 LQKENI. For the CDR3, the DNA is TGTGCCAGCTCACCAGGAGTAGCGGGAGGGCCCTACGAGCAGTACTTC. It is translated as CASSPGVAGGPYEQYF. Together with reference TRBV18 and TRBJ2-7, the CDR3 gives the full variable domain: NAGVMQNPRHLVRRRGQEARLRCSPMKGHSHVYWYRQLPEEGLKFMVYLQKENIIDESGMPKERFSAEFPKEGPSILRIQQVVRGDSAAYFCASSPGVAGGPYEQYFGPGTRLTVT.

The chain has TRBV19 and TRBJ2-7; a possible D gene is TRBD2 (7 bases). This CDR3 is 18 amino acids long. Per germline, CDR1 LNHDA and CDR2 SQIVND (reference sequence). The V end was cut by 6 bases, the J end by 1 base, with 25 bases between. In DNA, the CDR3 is TGTGCCAGTAGCGTTAGTATCTCAAGCGGGACAAGGTCCTACGAGCAGTACTTC. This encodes CASSVSISSGTRSYEQYF.

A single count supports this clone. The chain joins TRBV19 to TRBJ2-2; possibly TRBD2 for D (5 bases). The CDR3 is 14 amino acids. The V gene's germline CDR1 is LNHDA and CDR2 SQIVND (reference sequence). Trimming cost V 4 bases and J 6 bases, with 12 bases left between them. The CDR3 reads CASSTGPRAGELFF. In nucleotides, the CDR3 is TGTGCCAGTAGTACAGGACCGAGGGCCGGGGAGCTGTTTTTT.

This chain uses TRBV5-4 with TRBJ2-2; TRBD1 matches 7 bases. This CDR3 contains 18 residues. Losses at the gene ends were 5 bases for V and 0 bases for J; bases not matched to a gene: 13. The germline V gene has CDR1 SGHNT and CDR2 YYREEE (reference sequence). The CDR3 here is CASRTGTDKNPNTGELFF. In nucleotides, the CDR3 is TGTGCCAGCAGAACCGGGACAGATAAAAACCCGAACACCGGGGAGCTGTTTTTT.

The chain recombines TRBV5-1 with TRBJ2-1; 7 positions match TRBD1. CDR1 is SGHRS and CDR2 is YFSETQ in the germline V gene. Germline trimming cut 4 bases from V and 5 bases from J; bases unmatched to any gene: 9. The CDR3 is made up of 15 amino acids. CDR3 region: CASSPGTVSNNEQFF. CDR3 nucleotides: TGCGCCAGCAGCCCGGGGACAGTCTCAAACAATGAGCAGTTCTTC.

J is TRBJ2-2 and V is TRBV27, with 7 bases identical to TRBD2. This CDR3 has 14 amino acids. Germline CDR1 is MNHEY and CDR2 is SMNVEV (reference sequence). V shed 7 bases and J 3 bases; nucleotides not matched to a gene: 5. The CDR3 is CASTIAGHTGELFF. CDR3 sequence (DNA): TGTGCCAGCACGATAGCGGGTCACACCGGGGAGCTGTTTTTT.

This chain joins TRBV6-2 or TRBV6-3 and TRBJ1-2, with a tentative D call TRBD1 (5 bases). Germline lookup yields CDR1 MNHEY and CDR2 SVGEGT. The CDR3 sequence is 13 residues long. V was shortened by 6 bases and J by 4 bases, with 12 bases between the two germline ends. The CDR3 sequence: CASSQTESYGYTF. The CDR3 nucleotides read TGTGCCAGCAGCCAGACAGAATCCTATGGCTACACCTTC.

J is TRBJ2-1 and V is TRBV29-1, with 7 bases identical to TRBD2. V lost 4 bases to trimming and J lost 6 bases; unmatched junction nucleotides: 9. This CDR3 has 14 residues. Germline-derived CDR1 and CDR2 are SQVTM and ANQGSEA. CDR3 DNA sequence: TGCAGCGTTGCGGCCCAGACTAGCACCAATGAGCAGTTCTTC. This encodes CSVAAQTSTNEQFF.

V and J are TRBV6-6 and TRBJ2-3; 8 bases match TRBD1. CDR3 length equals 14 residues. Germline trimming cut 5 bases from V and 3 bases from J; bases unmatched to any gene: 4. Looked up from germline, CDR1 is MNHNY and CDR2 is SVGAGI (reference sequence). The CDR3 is CASSTTGGTDTQYF. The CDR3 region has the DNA TGTGCCAGCAGTACCACAGGGGGGACAGATACGCAGTATTTT.

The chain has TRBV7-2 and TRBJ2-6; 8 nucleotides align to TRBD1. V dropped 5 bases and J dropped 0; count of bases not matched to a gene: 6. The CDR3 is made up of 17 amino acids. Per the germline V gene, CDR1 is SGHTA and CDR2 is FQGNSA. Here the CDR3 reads CASSGDRQFSGANVLTF. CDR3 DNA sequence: TGTGCCAGCAGCGGGGACAGGCAATTCTCTGGGGCCAACGTCCTGACTTTC.

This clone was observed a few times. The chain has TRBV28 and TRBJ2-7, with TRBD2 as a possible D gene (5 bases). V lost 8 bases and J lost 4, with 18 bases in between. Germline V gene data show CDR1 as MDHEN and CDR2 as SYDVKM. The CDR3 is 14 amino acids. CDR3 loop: CASQRDTGPYEQYF. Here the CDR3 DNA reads TGTGCCAGCCAGAGGGATACTGGCCCTTACGAGCAGTACTTC.

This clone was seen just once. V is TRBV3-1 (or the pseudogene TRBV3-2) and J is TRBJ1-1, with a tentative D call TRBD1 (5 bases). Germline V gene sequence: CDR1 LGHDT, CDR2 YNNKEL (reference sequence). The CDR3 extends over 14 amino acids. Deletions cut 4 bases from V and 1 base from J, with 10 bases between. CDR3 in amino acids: CASSLRDSNTEAFF. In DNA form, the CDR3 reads TGTGCCAGCAGCCTCAGGGACTCGAACACTGAAGCTTTCTTT.

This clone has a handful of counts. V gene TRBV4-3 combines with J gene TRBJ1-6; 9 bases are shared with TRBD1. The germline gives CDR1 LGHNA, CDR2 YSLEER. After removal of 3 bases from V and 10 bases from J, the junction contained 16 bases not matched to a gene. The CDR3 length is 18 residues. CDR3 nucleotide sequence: TGCGCCAGCAGCCAGGACCCCCCACGGGGACAGGGAAGGTCACCCCTCCACTTT. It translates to CASSQDPPRGQGRSPLHF.

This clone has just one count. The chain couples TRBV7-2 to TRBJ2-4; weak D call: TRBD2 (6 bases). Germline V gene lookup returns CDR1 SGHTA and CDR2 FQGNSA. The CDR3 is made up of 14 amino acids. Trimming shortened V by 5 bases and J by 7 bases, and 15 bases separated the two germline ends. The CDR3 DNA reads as TGTGCCAGCAGCGCTAGGGGAGGAGGCAACATTCAGTACTTC. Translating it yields CASSARGGGNIQYF.

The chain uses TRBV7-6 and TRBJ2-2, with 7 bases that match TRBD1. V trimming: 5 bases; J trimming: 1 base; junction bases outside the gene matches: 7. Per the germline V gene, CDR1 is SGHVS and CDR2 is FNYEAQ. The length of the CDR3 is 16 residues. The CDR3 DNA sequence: TGTGCCAGCAGCCCATTGGGGACAGAGAACACCGGGGAGCTGTTTTTT. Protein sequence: CASSPLGTENTGELFF.

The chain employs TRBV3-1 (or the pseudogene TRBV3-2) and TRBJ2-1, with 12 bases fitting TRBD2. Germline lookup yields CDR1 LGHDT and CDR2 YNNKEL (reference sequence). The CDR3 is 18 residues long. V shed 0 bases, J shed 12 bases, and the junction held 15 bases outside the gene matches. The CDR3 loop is CASSQDPIASGRARGQFF. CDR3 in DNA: TGTGCCAGCAGCCAAGACCCTATAGCTAGCGGGAGGGCAAGAGGGCAGTTCTTC.